This T cell receptor beta chain was profiled in a study of T cells in Graves' hyperthyroidism and ophthalmopathy. Whole-study findings and limits: Blood also showed most of the thyroid clonotypes that were expanded above 0.001.

Ophthalmopathy cases met thresholds of Clinical Activity Score at least 3, NOSPECS grade at least 4 and duration under 3 months. V was shortened by 7 bases and J by 6 bases, with 19 bases between the two germline ends. The CDR3 runs 14 residues. The V gene's germline CDR1 is MDHEN and CDR2 SYDVKM. The investigators amplified TCR beta CDR3 regions from RNA transcripts. In the first-round RT-PCR of the TCR CDR3, the HTBI primer set was used. MiXCR was run by TCRdb on the multiplex PCR reads, yielding one entry per CDR3 protein. The data hold about 520,000 distinct CDR3 sequences, with 24% observed a single time. Note on this clonotype: Its antigen is still unknown.

The rearrangement links TRBV28 to TRBJ2-7, with a tentative D call TRBD2 (6 bases). Source material: blood. This clonotype originated in a woman in her twenties or thirties with Graves' ophthalmopathy. CDR3: CASTLLTGVGEQYF. The DNA of the CDR3 is TGTGCCAGCACCCTCCTGACGGGGGTGGGCGAGCAGTACTTC. The entire variable domain, with the rest obtained from reference TRBV28 and TRBJ2-7, is as follows: DVKVTQSSRYLVKRTGEKVFLECVQDMDHENMFWYRQDPGLGLRLIYFSYDVKMKEKGDIPEGYSVSREKKERFSLILESASTNQTSMYLCASTLLTGVGEQYFGPGTRLTVT.